This record looks at one TCR beta chain sequence and its context. There is no known antigen for this receptor. No much larger clone exists at a distance of one base, and base qualities are not known. The data were obtained in a study of blood T cell repertoires in COVID-19 (TCRdb year 2020). With regard to the full study: Samples from collaborators originated in the United States, Italy and Spain and spanned both the acute and convalescent phases of COVID-19. HLA class I and class II types, where available, came from metadata supplied by the sample provider rather than from assay-based typing. Deeply sampled blood TCRbeta repertoires from subjects exposed to, actively infected with, or recovered from COVID-19 were included in the dataset. The samples were drawn from two sources: the first 160 participants of the ongoing ImmuneRACE study, and 1,000 to 1,500 subjects contributed by 6 global collaborators. The repertoires were made available in a free public database intended to serve as a resource for research on the immune response to SARS-CoV-2. The sample metadata nearly always contained a de-identified subject ID, COVID-19 status, age in years and sex. The material from the prospective study consisted of cDNA or gDNA derived from T cells, B-cell-depleted T cells, or PBMCs.

Paper-wide results and their limitations: How much clinical and demographic metadata was included differed by source and by participant, and the metadata was provided uncurated.

TCRbeta CDR3 regions were amplified from genomic DNA by means of the immunoSEQ Assay, a bias-controlled multiplex PCR. The original methods were these. Nucleated cell counts per sample were estimated from amplification of reference gene primers within the assay. To quantify the absolute abundance of each unique TCRbeta CDR3 rearrangement, sequence reads were collapsed and filtered. For each sample, productive Simpson clonality was calculated by taking the square root of Simpson's diversity index across productive rearrangements. Held by TCRdb, this immuneACCESS table contains in-frame sequences only and omits some clones. Under half of the omission traces to an unresolved V gene where checked; the cause of the rest is unknown. V, J and clone size reflect that table, while D and trimming were determined from the DNA. Counted in this sample were some 250,000 clones; 82% of them appeared once. The ten largest clones capture 9.5% to 15% of the sample.

The collaborating institutions used their own protocols to collect whole blood in K2EDTA tubes. For TCRbeta analysis, collaborator samples were shipped as frozen whole blood, as isolated PBMCs, or as DNA extracted from either sample type. The receptor's source is a woman aged 55-70 years with active or convalescent COVID-19. Sequences were obtained from peripheral blood.

The CDR3 region: CASSYTTGTGGNTIYF. In nucleotides, the sequence is TGTGCCAGCAGTTACACTACAGGGACAGGTGGAAACACCATATATTTT. The chain uses TRBV6-6 and TRBJ1-3, with 8 bases aligning to TRBD1. CDR1 and CDR2 were assigned from the germline V gene (reference sequence) as MNHNY and SVGAGI. The junction shows trimming of 2 bases on V and 3 bases on J, and the gene matches do not reach 6 bases of it. The CDR3 runs 16 amino acids, cysteine and phenylalanine included. The only DNA kept is the CDR3, 48 bases in frame from the first base.